The present TCR beta chain was sequenced within a study of blood T cell repertoires in COVID-19. Study-level information: COVID-19 samples collected from the United States, Italy and Spain covered acute and convalescent phases.

Germline V CDR1 and CDR2: KGHSH, LQKENI. V lost 1 base and J 5 bases, leaving 18 bases between the germline ends. CDR3 length: 18 residues. Method: immunoSEQ multiplex PCR; TCRdb's copy keeps in-frame clones and lacks some. The sample holds around 260,000 clones; around nine tenths are singletons and the top ten take around 1.1%. The origin of this receptor is a woman in her thirties who had recovered from COVID-19. Sequencing used PBMCs or T cells enriched from blood (not recorded which). V usage is TRBV18 and J usage is TRBJ1-6, with D hard to call. The CDR3 DNA follows: TGTGCCAGCTCACCACGAGGGTCAGGATGGGTCGATAATTCACCCCTCCACTTT. Its protein is CASSPRGSGWVDNSPLHF. The variable domain in full, completed from reference TRBV18 and TRBJ1-6, reads NAGVMQNPRHLVRRRGQEARLRCSPMKGHSHVYWYRQLPEEGLKFMVYLQKENIIDESGMPKERFSAEFPKEGPSILRIQQVVRGDSAAYFCASSPRGSGWVDNSPLHFGNGTRLTVT.